This TCR beta chain was captured in a study of blood T cell repertoires in COVID-19. The ends were cut back, 3 bases at V and 4 bases at J, with 9 bases in the middle. Germline V gene data show CDR1 as MNHEY and CDR2 as SMNVEV (reference sequence). The length of the CDR3 is 14 residues. Profiled with immunoSEQ multiplex PCR; TCRdb holds only in-frame clones, not every one. The sample shows under 400,000 clones, 88% of them seen only once. The TCR comes from a woman under 40 who had been exposed to COVID-19. This chain joins TRBV27 and TRBJ1-4; D is ambiguous. Sequencing was carried out using PBMCs or T cells enriched from blood (not recorded which). The CDR3 DNA is TGTGCCAGCAGTTTCGTAAGAGATAATGAAAAACTGTTTTTT. Amino acid sequence: CASSFVRDNEKLFF.